One sample yielded the 19 T cell receptor beta chains listed below, sequenced in a study of control samples from healthy donors and cancer patients. The table came from immunoSEQ multiplex PCR; TCRdb's copy has only in-frame clones and leaves some out. The sample lists around 140,000 clones; approximately 91% were seen once. Input material: blood. The source is a man aged 25 to 40 in good health.

This chain connects TRBV14 to TRBJ2-7; D may be TRBD2 (7 bases). The V and J ends lost 1 base and 5 bases respectively, with 18 bases between them. The CDR3 runs to 16 residues. Germline CDR1 reads SGHDN; CDR2 reads FVKESK. DNA for the CDR3: TGTGCCAGCAGCCAAGTAGGCCGGGGGGCGTCAGACGAGCAGTACTTC. This translates into CASSQVGRGASDEQYF.

The count of this clone is one. The rearrangement joins TRBV3-1 (or the pseudogene TRBV3-2) to TRBJ2-3; TRBD2 agrees at 14 bases. J gave up 6 bases and V 2 bases, and 4 bases lay outside the gene matches. CDR3 length equals 16 residues. Germline V gene sequence: CDR1 LGHDT, CDR2 YNNKEL (reference sequence). The CDR3 here is CASSQTGLAGEDTQYF. The CDR3 coding sequence is TGTGCCAGCAGCCAAACGGGACTAGCGGGGGAGGATACGCAGTATTTT.

On this clone itself: Different DNA sequences within this sample yield the same CDR3. CDR3 sequence: CASSFQGSNQPQHF. As DNA, the CDR3 is TGTGCCAGCAGTTTCCAGGGTAGCAATCAGCCCCAGCATTTT. The genes are TRBV27 and TRBJ1-5; the D gene is possibly TRBD1 (5 bases). With 3 bases removed from V and 0 bases from J, the gap between germline ends came to 6 bases. This CDR3 has 14 residues. Germline V gene lookup returns CDR1 MNHEY and CDR2 SMNVEV (reference sequence).

A single count supports this clone. This rearrangement joins TRBV28 to TRBJ2-1, with 7 bases that match TRBD1. This CDR3 has 15 amino acids. The germline gives CDR1 MDHEN, CDR2 SYDVKM. The ends lost 4 bases at V and 0 bases at J; junction bases unmatched: 3. CDR3 nucleotides: TGTGCCAGCAGTTCCCCAGGGGGCTCCTACAATGAGCAGTTCTTC. Its translation is CASSSPGGSYNEQFF.

This sequence joins TRBV10-1 and TRBJ1-1; D perhaps matches TRBD1 (5 bases). V was shortened by 4 bases and J by 0 bases, with 9 bases between the two germline ends. The length of the CDR3 is 14 residues. In germline, CDR1 is WNHNN, CDR2 SYGVQD (reference sequence). CDR3 sequence (DNA): TGCGCCAGCAGTGCTGGAGGGGTGAACACTGAAGCTTTCTTT. This translates into CASSAGGVNTEAFF.

The chain carries TRBV10-3 and TRBJ1-5; 11 nucleotides line up with TRBD1. The CDR3 covers 14 residues. Germline CDR1 ENHRY, CDR2 SYGVKD. V shed 6 bases and J 6 bases; nucleotides not matched to a gene: 4. In DNA, the CDR3 is TGTGCCATCAGCCGGGACAGGGGGGGTCAGCCCCAGCATTTT. Amino acids: CAISRDRGGQPQHF.

The rearrangement joins TRBV18 to TRBJ2-1, with 7 bases identical to TRBD1. The germline gives CDR1 KGHSH, CDR2 LQKENI. The CDR3 runs 15 residues. V trimming: 6 bases; J trimming: 3 bases; junction bases outside the gene matches: 8. The CDR3 sequence is CASSPRDSGYNEQFF. The CDR3 DNA reads as TGTGCCAGCTCCCCCCGGGACAGTGGCTACAATGAGCAGTTCTTC.

The V call is TRBV13, the J call TRBJ1-1, with TRBD1 identical over 7 bases. The germline gives CDR1 PRHDT, CDR2 FYEKMQ (reference sequence). This CDR3 region has 14 residues. Unmatched junction bases numbered 8, after V lost 6 bases and J lost 4 bases. In DNA form, the CDR3 reads TGTGCCAGCAGTTCCCGACAGGGACCCACTGAAGCTTTCTTT. Its translation is CASSSRQGPTEAFF.

The chain recombines TRBV27 with TRBJ2-7; D may be TRBD1 (5 bases). The germline V and J ends were trimmed by 2 bases and 3 bases, with 8 bases remaining between them. Germline CDR1 reads MNHEY; CDR2 reads SMNVEV (reference sequence). The CDR3 is 13 residues long. The CDR3 DNA reads TGTGCCAGCAGTTTAAGGCAGGGCTACGAGCAGTACTTC. Amino acid sequence: CASSLRQGYEQYF.

The chain carries TRBV12-3 or TRBV12-4 and TRBJ2-1; D is perhaps TRBD1 or TRBD2 (6 bases each). Trimming removed 8 bases from V and 4 bases from J, with 12 bases in between. The CDR3 spans 13 residues. The DNA of the CDR3 is TGTGCCAGCTTAGGGGGGCGTTACAATGAGCAGTTCTTC. Its translation: CASLGGRYNEQFF.

The chain joins TRBV6-2 or TRBV6-3 to TRBJ2-7; the match to TRBD2 covers 8 bases. Germline-derived CDR1 and CDR2 are MNHEY and SVGEGT. V shed 6 bases and J 3 bases; nucleotides not matched to a gene: 13. This CDR3 region has 16 residues. CDR3 in amino acids: CASSRRRASGFYEQYF. The DNA of the CDR3 is TGTGCCAGCAGCCGAAGGCGGGCTAGCGGGTTCTACGAGCAGTACTTC.

J is TRBJ1-5 and V is TRBV27, with 9 bases lining up with TRBD1. V lost 6 bases to trimming and J lost 5 bases; unmatched junction nucleotides: 14. CDR1 is MNHEY, CDR2 SMNVEV, per germline (reference sequence). This CDR3 has 17 amino acids. CDR3 nucleotides: TGTGCCAGCAGCTCCGCCGGGACAGGGACCAGTCATCAGCCCCAGCATTTT. This sequence encodes CASSSAGTGTSHQPQHF.

This clone was counted a few times. This chain joins TRBV12-3 or TRBV12-4 and TRBJ1-2, with D unclear. The CDR3 contains 13 residues. The V and J ends lost 4 bases and 2 bases respectively, with 8 bases between them. CDR3 sequence (DNA): TGTGCCAGCAGTTCCGCAGAAAACTATGGCTACACCTTC. It encodes CASSSAENYGYTF.

This clone was seen just once. This chain uses TRBV4-1 with TRBJ2-1; D ambiguous. CDR1 MGHRA and CDR2 YSYEKL come from the germline V gene. This CDR3 region has 11 residues. V gave up 8 bases and J gave up 5 bases, with 7 bases separating them. CDR3 loop: CASRVDNEQFF. CDR3 bases: TGCGCCAGCCGAGTCGACAATGAGCAGTTCTTC.

In its sample, this clone was seen once. The chain couples TRBV6-2 or TRBV6-3 to TRBJ2-3, with D maybe TRBD1 (6 bases). The germline V and J ends were trimmed by 5 bases and 1 base, with 13 bases remaining between them. The germline gives CDR1 MNHEY, CDR2 SVGEGT. CDR3 size: 15 residues. The CDR3 nucleotides read TGTGCCAGCAGTCCGAAAGCAGGGGGCACAGATACGCAGTATTTT. Its protein product is CASSPKAGGTDTQYF.

The V gene is TRBV19, the J gene TRBJ1-6; D is unresolved. CDR3 length: 12 residues. Between the trimmed V and J ends, which lost 7 bases and 10 bases, there was a span of 11 bases. Germline loops: CDR1 LNHDA, CDR2 SQIVND (reference sequence). For the CDR3, the DNA is TGTGCCAGTACCAGTCAATACTCACCCCTCCACTTT. Translated, it gives CASTSQYSPLHF.

This clone was seen once. V usage is TRBV28 and J usage is TRBJ1-5; tentative D call: TRBD1 (5 bases). The V gene lost 3 bases and the J gene lost 2 bases, with 8 bases spanning the gap. The V gene's germline CDR1 is MDHEN and CDR2 SYDVKM. CDR3 size: 14 residues. CDR3 residues: CASSFRRGNQPQHF. CDR3 in DNA: TGTGCCAGCAGTTTTCGCAGGGGCAATCAGCCCCAGCATTTT.

V gene TRBV4-1 combines with J gene TRBJ1-2, with 9 nucleotides matching TRBD1. This CDR3 is 13 amino acids long. CDR1 and CDR2 from the germline V gene are MGHRA and YSYEKL. Trimming at V came to 3 bases and at J to 8 bases, leaving 4 bases not matched to a gene. CDR3 residues: CASSHETGGGYTF. In DNA form, the CDR3 reads TGCGCCAGCAGCCACGAGACAGGGGGGGGCTACACCTTC.

The chain joins TRBV19 to TRBJ1-4; weak D call: TRBD1 (5 bases). CDR1 is LNHDA and CDR2 is SQIVND in the germline V gene (reference sequence). The CDR3 covers 15 residues. V was clipped by 3 bases and J by 0 bases, with 8 bases between them. CDR3 protein: CASSIGGATNEKLFF. In DNA form, the CDR3 reads TGTGCCAGTAGTATCGGGGGTGCAACTAATGAAAAACTGTTTTTT.